The clone carrying this TCR beta chain was detected once. These data belong to a study of cytomegalovirus exposure and HLA in healthy donors. The trim removed 6 bases at V and 5 bases at J, leaving 15 bases unmatched. The CDR3 totals 17 residues. Germline CDR1 reads WSHSY; CDR2 reads SAAADI. With 60 Vbeta and 13 Jbeta primers, the PCR was carried out. Measured with immunoSEQ multiplex PCR; TCRdb has only the in-frame clones, and not every one. The sample yields about 180,000 clones, around 77% seen once. This clonotype was sampled from a man aged 55 to 69 in good health and CMV-seronegative. J is TRBJ1-1 and V is TRBV10-2, with 10 bases identical to TRBD1. The sample was PBMCs. The CDR3 coding sequence is TGCGCCAGCAGAGCCGGGACAGGGGCCGCCGGAGGGACTGAAGCTTTCTTT. Translated, it gives CASRAGTGAAGGTEAFF.